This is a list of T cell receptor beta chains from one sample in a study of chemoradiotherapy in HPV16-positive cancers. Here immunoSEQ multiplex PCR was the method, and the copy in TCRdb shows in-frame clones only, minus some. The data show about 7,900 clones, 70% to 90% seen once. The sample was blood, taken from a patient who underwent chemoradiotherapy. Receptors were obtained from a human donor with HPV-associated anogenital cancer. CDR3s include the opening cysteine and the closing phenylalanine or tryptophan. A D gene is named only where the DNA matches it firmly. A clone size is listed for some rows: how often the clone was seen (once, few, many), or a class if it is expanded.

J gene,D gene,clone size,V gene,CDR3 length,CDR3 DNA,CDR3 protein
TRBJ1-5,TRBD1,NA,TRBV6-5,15,TGTGCCAGCAGCCCAGACAGGGGAAGCAATCAGCCCCAGCATTTT,CASSPDRGSNQPQHF
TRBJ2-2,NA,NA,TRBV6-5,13,TGTGCCACCTCAGGGACAAGCACCGGGGAGCTGTTTTTT,CATSGTSTGELFF
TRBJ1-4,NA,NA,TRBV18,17,TGTGCCAGCTCACCCGAAATAGGGGTTGCAACTAATGAAAAACTGTTTTTT,CASSPEIGVATNEKLFF
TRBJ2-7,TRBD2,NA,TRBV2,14,TGTGCCAGCAGTGAGCGGGGGACGGTCTACGAGCAGTACTTC,CASSERGTVYEQYF
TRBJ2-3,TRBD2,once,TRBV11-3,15,TGTGCCAGCAGCCAGGGTAGCGGGGGCACAGATACGCAGTATTTT,CASSQGSGGTDTQYF
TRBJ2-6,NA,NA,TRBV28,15,TGTGCCAGCAGTTCAACTCGGGGATACTCCAACGTCCTGACTTTC,CASSSTRGYSNVLTF
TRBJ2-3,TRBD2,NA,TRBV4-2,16,TGTGCCAGCAGCCAAGGGGGGACTAGCGGGGCGGATACGCAGTATTTT,CASSQGGTSGADTQYF
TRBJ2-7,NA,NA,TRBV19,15,TGTGCCAGTAGTATACAAAACATCGGACTATCCGGGCAGTACTTC,CASSIQNIGLSGQYF
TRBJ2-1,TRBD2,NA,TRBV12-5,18,TGTGCTAGTGGGATTAGCGGTATAGCGGGGCCAGCGGGTAATGAGCAGTTCTTC,CASGISGIAGPAGNEQFF
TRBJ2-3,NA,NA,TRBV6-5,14,TGTGCCAGCAGTTACTTGCTAGCGTCAGATACGCAGTATTTT,CASSYLLASDTQYF
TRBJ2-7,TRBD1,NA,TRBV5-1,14,TGCGCCAGCAGCTTGGGGGACAGCTCATACGAGCAGTACTTC,CASSLGDSSYEQYF
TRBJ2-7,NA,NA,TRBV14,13,TGTGCCAGCAGCCCCGCGGGCTCCTACGAGCAGTACTTC,CASSPAGSYEQYF
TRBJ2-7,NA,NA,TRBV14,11,TGTGCCAGCAGCCACAGGGCCGAGCAGTACTTC,CASSHRAEQYF
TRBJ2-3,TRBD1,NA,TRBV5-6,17,TGTGCCAGCAGCTTGGACAGGACAGGCCGGATCACAGATACGCAGTATTTT,CASSLDRTGRITDTQYF
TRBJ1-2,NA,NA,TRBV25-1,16,TGTGCCAGCAGTGGAGGAGGGGCCGGACGCGCCTATGGCTACACCTTC,CASSGGGAGRAYGYTF
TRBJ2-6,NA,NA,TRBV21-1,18,TGTGCCAGCAGCCTAAAAGGGGACAGGGGGTTAGCGGGCAACGTCCTGACTTTC,CASSLKGDRGLAGNVLTF
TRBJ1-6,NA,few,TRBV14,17,TGTGCCAGCAGCCACGCGCCCTCCTACAGGTCGAATTCACCCCTCCACTTT,CASSHAPSYRSNSPLHF
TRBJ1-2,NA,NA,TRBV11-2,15,TGTGCCAGCAGCCCTATCGTCGGCAGGGCGAATGGCTACACCTTC,CASSPIVGRANGYTF
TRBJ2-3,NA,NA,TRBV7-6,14,TGTGCCAGCAGCCCAGTGCATAGCACAGATACGCAGTATTTT,CASSPVHSTDTQYF
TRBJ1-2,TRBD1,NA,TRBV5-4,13,TGTGCCAGCAGCCCCGGGACAGGGGTAGGCTACACCTTC,CASSPGTGVGYTF
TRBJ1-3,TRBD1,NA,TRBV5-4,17,TGTGCCAGCAGTAGGAGGGGGCTCCAGAGCTCTGGAAACACCATATATTTT,CASSRRGLQSSGNTIYF
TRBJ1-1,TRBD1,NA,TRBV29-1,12,TGCAGCGTGGGAGGGACAGTCACTGAAGCTTTCTTT,CSVGGTVTEAFF
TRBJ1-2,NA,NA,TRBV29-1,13,TGCAGCGTTGAAGAACAGATCCTTGAGGGCTACACCTTC,CSVEEQILEGYTF
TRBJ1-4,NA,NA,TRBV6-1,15,TGTGCCAGCAGACCCTTTGGGGGCACTAATGAAAAACTGTTTTTT,CASRPFGGTNEKLFF
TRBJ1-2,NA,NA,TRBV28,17,TGTGCCAGCAGTTCCGTCCGGGGCCAAACCCCTAACTATGGCTACACCTTC,CASSSVRGQTPNYGYTF
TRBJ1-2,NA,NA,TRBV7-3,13,TGTGCCAGCAGCTCGGGGGGGGGTAGAGGCTACACCTTC,CASSSGGGRGYTF
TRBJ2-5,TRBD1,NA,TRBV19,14,TGTGCCAGCAGGGGGCTTGGAACACAGGAGACCCAGTACTTC,CASRGLGTQETQYF
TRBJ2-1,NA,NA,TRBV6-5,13,TGTGCCAGCAGTTACGGCCGGGCAGATGAGCAGTTCTTC,CASSYGRADEQFF
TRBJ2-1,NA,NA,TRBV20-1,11,TGCAGTGCTAGTATCGGCAATGAGCAGTTCTTC,CSASIGNEQFF
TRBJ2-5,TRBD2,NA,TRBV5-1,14,TGCGCCAGCAGACTAGCGGGAGGTCAAGAGACCCAGTACTTC,CASRLAGGQETQYF
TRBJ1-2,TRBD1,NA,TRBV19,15,TGTGCCAGTAGTGGCCAGGGGGATTTGGACTATGGCTACACCTTC,CASSGQGDLDYGYTF